The rows below give T cell receptor beta chains drawn from one sample of a study of tumor-infiltrating lymphocytes in localized non-small cell lung cancer. Produced via immunoSEQ multiplex PCR; TCRdb's table is partial and in-frame only. Among 10,000 to 15,000 clones listed, 80% to 90% were seen once. The sequenced sample consisted of uninvolved lung tissue not adjacent to the tumor. Receptor source: a human donor with non-small cell lung cancer. The conserved cysteine and the conserved F or W are not part of the CDR3 here. D genes are given only for firm matches. A clone size is listed for some rows: how often the clone was seen (once, few, many), or a class if it is expanded.

j_call,v_call,clone_size,d_call,cdr3_aa
TRBJ2-1,TRBV27,-,TRBD2,ASSLFNGGANEQF
TRBJ1-4,TRBV5-4,-,TRBD1,ASSPRGGATNEKLF
TRBJ2-2,TRBV5-6,-,TRBD2,ASSWTTSGGRPELF
TRBJ1-2,TRBV28,once,TRBD1,ASSADRAIYGYT
TRBJ1-2,TRBV5-1,-,-,ASSLQGDGYT
TRBJ1-1,TRBV30,-,TRBD1,AWSPPRTGGNTEAF
TRBJ2-5,TRBV11-2,-,-,ASSSVRVWGQY
TRBJ1-1,TRBV6-5,-,-,ASSYSWSWAEAF
TRBJ1-2,TRBV5-6,-,-,ASSLVAESGYT
TRBJ2-1,TRBV6-1,once,TRBD1,ATGTGGYNEQF
TRBJ1-2,TRBV7-8,-,TRBD1,ASSFSTGGLGYGYT
TRBJ2-7,TRBV5-6,-,TRBD1,ASSIGTGELEQY
TRBJ2-5,TRBV5-6,-,TRBD1,ASSGPTGEWETQY
TRBJ1-3,TRBV5-5,-,-,ASSGLTGYGNTIY
TRBJ2-1,TRBV11-2,-,TRBD2,ASSKRGGPYNEQF
TRBJ2-7,TRBV10-1,-,-,ASMSIHEQY
TRBJ2-7,TRBV6-1,-,-,ASSEYYEQY
TRBJ2-7,TRBV7-8,-,TRBD1,ASRFGTGVEEQY
TRBJ1-6,TRBV5-4,-,-,ASSSRGAVGGLSPLH
TRBJ2-4,TRBV19,few,TRBD2,ASSIAGGPFNIQY
TRBJ2-7,TRBV6-1,once,-,ASSEAYEYEQY
TRBJ2-6,TRBV6-5,-,-,ASTLGSGANVLT
TRBJ1-1,TRBV11-2,-,-,ASSPLVGTEAF
TRBJ2-1,TRBV6-1,few,-,ASSVDYSRPLVDEQF
TRBJ1-4,TRBV5-5,-,-,ASSATGFDEKLF
TRBJ2-7,TRBV2,-,-,ASSPRTAGYYEQY
TRBJ2-3,TRBV30,-,TRBD2,AWTSGTDTQY
TRBJ1-1,TRBV6-6,-,-,ASSDTGTMNTEAF
TRBJ1-1,TRBV5-6,-,-,ASSLARGNTEAF
TRBJ2-1,TRBV12-5,-,TRBD2,ASASGVSGSDNEQF
TRBJ2-5,TRBV20-1,-,-,SGQNQETQY
TRBJ2-7,TRBV27,-,TRBD2,ASSRLAGVHEQY
TRBJ2-2,TRBV6-6,-,TRBD1,ASSYSQGAGTGELF
TRBJ2-7,TRBV30,-,-,AWSNSQGRGYEQY
TRBJ1-2,TRBV6-1,-,-,ASSEGPDNYGYT